These T cell receptor beta chains were read from a single sample in a study of response to subunit inactivated influenza vaccine. One entry per CDR3 protein results from TCRdb running MiXCR on the RT-PCR reads. The sample carries 550,000 to 650,000 distinct CDR3 sequences, approximately 10% recorded once. The specimen comprised PBMCs from blood, sampled on the day of vaccination. The receptors come from a man aged 50-60 years who received an inactivated influenza vaccine. CDR3s include the opening cysteine and the closing phenylalanine or tryptophan. The D gene is left open where the match is weak. Clone sizes are given selectively: once, few, many, or a class where the clone is expanded.

size	V	D	J	DNA	CDR3
.	TRBV10-3	TRBD1	TRBJ2-3	TGTGCCATCGAGGCACAGGGGAGCACAGATACGCAGTATTTT	CAIEAQGSTDTQYF
.	TRBV12-3/TRBV12-4	.	TRBJ1-4	TGTGCCAGCAGTTGGCAGGAGAAGGAAAAACTGTTTTTT	CASSWQEKEKLFF
.	TRBV29-1	.	TRBJ2-5	TGCAGCGTTGAAGATCGGGTGGGGACCCAGTACTTC	CSVEDRVGTQYF
.	TRBV25-1	.	TRBJ2-2	TGTGCCAGCACTGCGGACACCCCCCGAGGGGCCGGGGAGCTGTTTTTT	CASTADTPRGAGELFF
many	TRBV20-1	TRBD1	TRBJ1-6	TGCAGTGCTCCGTACAGGGGGGATAATTCACCCCTCCACTTT	CSAPYRGDNSPLHF
.	TRBV28	TRBD1	TRBJ2-6	TGTGCCAGCAGTTTAACGGGTTGGGGACAGGAAAGCTCTGGGGCCAACGTCCTGACTTTC	CASSLTGWGQESSGANVLTF
.	TRBV30	.	TRBJ2-3	TGTGCCTGGAGCCGAGGGGATACGCAGTATTTT	CAWSRGDTQYF
.	TRBV6-5	TRBD1	TRBJ2-2	TGTGCCAGCAGTTACCGACACAGGGGAGGGGAGCTGTTTTTT	CASSYRHRGGELFF
.	TRBV5-6	TRBD2	TRBJ2-3	TGTGCCAGCAGCTGGACTAGCGGACCTTCCACAGATACGCAGTATTTT	CASSWTSGPSTDTQYF
.	TRBV10-3	.	TRBJ2-1	TGTGCCATCAGTACGTATGACATTAGCTCCTACAATGAGCAGTTCTTC	CAISTYDISSYNEQFF
once	TRBV6-1	.	TRBJ2-1	TGTGCCAGCAGCCCGGCGGGGGCCGGGGGTGAGCAGTTCTTC	CASSPAGAGGEQFF
many	TRBV9	TRBD1	TRBJ1-2	TGTGCCAGCAGCAAACCCCACCGGGACAGTGCTGGCTACACCTTC	CASSKPHRDSAGYTF
few	TRBV7-9	TRBD2	TRBJ2-3	TGTGCCAGCAGCCCTCGGGGCGGGGGTCCAAGCACAGATACGCAGTATTTT	CASSPRGGGPSTDTQYF
few	TRBV29-1	.	TRBJ2-3	TGCAGTACTCCGGGGGCCGTCACAGATACGCAGTATTTT	CSTPGAVTDTQYF
.	TRBV13	TRBD1	TRBJ2-2	TGTGCCAGCAGCTCGTCGACAGGGCTTGGCACCGGGGAGCTGTTTTTT	CASSSSTGLGTGELFF
few	TRBV9	TRBD1	TRBJ2-5	TGTGCCAGCAGCGCGGGGACAGGGGAAGAGACCCAGTACTTC	CASSAGTGEETQYF
few	TRBV7-2	.	TRBJ2-3	TGTGCCAGCAGCCAATATGCCCTTGGTACAGATACGCAGTATTTT	CASSQYALGTDTQYF
many	TRBV29-1	TRBD2	TRBJ2-1	TGCAGCCTCGGGGGAGGGAATGAGCAGTTCTTC	CSLGGGNEQFF
once	TRBV7-2	.	TRBJ2-3	TGTGCCAGCAACCGGGACCCATATGTCGATACGCAGTATTTT	CASNRDPYVDTQYF
.	TRBV5-1	.	TRBJ2-2	TGCGCCAGCAGCTTGGGGAGGATCGACACCGGGGAGCTGTTTTTT	CASSLGRIDTGELFF
few	TRBV27	TRBD1	TRBJ2-3	TGTGCCAGCACCCCCCTAAAAGGGACAGGGGCCCCAGATACGCAGTATTTT	CASTPLKGTGAPDTQYF
many	TRBV7-2	TRBD1	TRBJ2-2	TGTGCCAGCAAAGACAGGGCCTTAAACACCGGGGAGCTGTTTTTT	CASKDRALNTGELFF
few	TRBV14	.	TRBJ2-3	TGTGCCAGCAGCCAGAGAGGCGGGTTACCCTACACAGATACGCAGTATTTT	CASSQRGGLPYTDTQYF
few	TRBV4-2	.	TRBJ1-4	TGTGCCAGCAGCCAAGGTCGGAATAATGAAAAACTGTTTTTT	CASSQGRNNEKLFF
.	TRBV28	TRBD2	TRBJ2-1	TGTGCCAGCAGTTCCCCGGCGGGGAGGGCCTCCTACAATGAGCAGTTCTTC	CASSSPAGRASYNEQFF
few	TRBV7-9	.	TRBJ2-1	TGTGCCAGCAGCTTACAGGGGAGGAATGAGCAGTTCTTC	CASSLQGRNEQFF
.	TRBV27	.	TRBJ1-1	TGTGCCAGCCGCTTCTCGAGGAACACTGAAGCTTTCTTT	CASRFSRNTEAFF
.	TRBV4-2	TRBD1	TRBJ2-5	TGTGCCAGCAGCCAAGGGGACAGACAAGAGACCCAGTACTTC	CASSQGDRQETQYF
.	TRBV28	.	TRBJ2-7	TGTGCCAGCCACTTACAGGGCGGAAAAGCCTACGAGCAGTACTTC	CASHLQGGKAYEQYF
few	TRBV6-1	.	TRBJ2-7	TGTGCCAGCAGTCCTTACCCAGGACAGACCTACGAGCAGTACTTC	CASSPYPGQTYEQYF
.	TRBV30	.	TRBJ2-7	TGTGCCTGGAGTGATAACAATGCCGAGCAGTACTTC	CAWSDNNAEQYF
few	TRBV28	.	TRBJ2-5	TGTGCCAGCAGTAGGGTAGCACATGCGGAGACCCAAGAGACCCAGTACTTC	CASSRVAHAETQETQYF
many	TRBV6-2/TRBV6-3	.	TRBJ2-3	TGTGCCAGCAAAGGTGGGGCGAGAGATACGCAGTATTTT	CASKGGARDTQYF
many	TRBV7-8	TRBD1	TRBJ1-5	TGTGCCAGCAGCTTGGACAGGGCCCAGCCCCAGCATTTT	CASSLDRAQPQHF
.	TRBV9	.	TRBJ2-1	TGTGCCAGCAGCGTTTCAGGAGCCAATGAGCAGTTCTTC	CASSVSGANEQFF
few	TRBV7-8	TRBD1	TRBJ2-7	TGTGCCAGCAGCTTACGACCCACGGGACAGGGAGGCCACGAGCAGTACTTC	CASSLRPTGQGGHEQYF
.	TRBV30	TRBD2	TRBJ2-3	TGTGCCTGGAGTAAGGGACTAGCCAAGAGCACAGATACGCAGTATTTT	CAWSKGLAKSTDTQYF
.	TRBV20-1	TRBD2	TRBJ2-1	TGCAGTGCTTCACCGGGACTAGCGGGCCTCCTCTTTCACAATGAGCAGTTCTTC	CSASPGLAGLLFHNEQFF
.	TRBV5-1	TRBD2	TRBJ2-1	TGCGCCAGCAGCTTTACTAGCGGGGCCTACAATGAGCAGTTCTTC	CASSFTSGAYNEQFF
.	TRBV20-1	TRBD2	TRBJ2-3	TGCAGTGCGGCTAGCGGGAGGAGGGGCACAGATACGCAGTATTTT	CSAASGRRGTDTQYF
few	TRBV4-2	.	TRBJ2-5	TGTGCCAGCAGCCAAGATTGGAGGGAGACCCAGTACTTC	CASSQDWRETQYF
few	TRBV28	.	TRBJ2-7	TGTGCCAGCAGAGAATTGAGGGGTGCGACCTACGAGCAGTACTTC	CASRELRGATYEQYF
.	TRBV10-3	.	TRBJ2-7	TGTGCCAGCAGTGAGTCTTGGGGGCGTGAAAACTACGAGCAGTACTTC	CASSESWGRENYEQYF
few	TRBV7-9	TRBD1	TRBJ1-2	TGTGCCAGCAGCTTGGGGGACAGGATCAACTATGGCTACACCTTC	CASSLGDRINYGYTF
.	TRBV5-1	.	TRBJ2-5	TGCGCCAGCAGCTTCGGTAGCTTGGAGACCCAGTACTTC	CASSFGSLETQYF
.	TRBV7-2	TRBD1	TRBJ2-1	TGTGCCAGCAGCTTAGTAGGACAGGTCTACAATGAGCAGTTCTTC	CASSLVGQVYNEQFF
few	TRBV11-2	TRBD1	TRBJ1-3	TGTGCCAGCAGCTTACAGGGGGCTGGAAACACCATATATTTT	CASSLQGAGNTIYF
few	TRBV20-1	.	TRBJ2-1	TGCAGTGCTAGCGCCGGGCGGGACGAGCAGTTCTTC	CSASAGRDEQFF